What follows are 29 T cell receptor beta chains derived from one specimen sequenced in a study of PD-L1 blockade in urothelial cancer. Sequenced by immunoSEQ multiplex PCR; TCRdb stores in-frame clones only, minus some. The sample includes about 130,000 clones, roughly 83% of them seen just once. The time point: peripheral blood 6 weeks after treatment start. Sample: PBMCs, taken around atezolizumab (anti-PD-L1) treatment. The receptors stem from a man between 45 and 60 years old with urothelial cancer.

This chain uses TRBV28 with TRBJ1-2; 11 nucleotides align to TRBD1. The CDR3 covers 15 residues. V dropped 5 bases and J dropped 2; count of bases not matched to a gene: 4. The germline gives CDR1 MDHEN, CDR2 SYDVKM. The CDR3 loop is CASSLGTGGNYGYTF. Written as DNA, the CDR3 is TGTGCCAGCAGTCTTGGGACAGGGGGAAACTATGGCTACACCTTC.

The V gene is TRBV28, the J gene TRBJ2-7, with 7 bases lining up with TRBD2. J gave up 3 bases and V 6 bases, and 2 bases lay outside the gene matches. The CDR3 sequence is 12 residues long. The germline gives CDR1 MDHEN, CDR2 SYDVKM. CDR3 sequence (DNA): TGTGCCAGCAGGCGGGAGAACTACGAGCAGTACTTC. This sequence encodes CASRRENYEQYF.

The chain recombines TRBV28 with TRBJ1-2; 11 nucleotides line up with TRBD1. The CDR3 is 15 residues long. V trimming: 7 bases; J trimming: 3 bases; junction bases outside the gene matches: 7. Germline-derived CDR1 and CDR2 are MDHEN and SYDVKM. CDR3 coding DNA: TGTGCCAGCACATACCGGGACAGGGGGTACTATGGCTACACCTTC. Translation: CASTYRDRGYYGYTF.

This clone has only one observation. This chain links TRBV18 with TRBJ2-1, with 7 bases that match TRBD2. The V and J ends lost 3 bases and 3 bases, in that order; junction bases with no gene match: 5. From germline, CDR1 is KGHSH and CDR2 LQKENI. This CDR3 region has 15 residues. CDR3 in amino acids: CASSPWGGVYNEQFF. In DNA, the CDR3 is TGTGCCAGCTCACCTTGGGGAGGGGTCTACAATGAGCAGTTCTTC.

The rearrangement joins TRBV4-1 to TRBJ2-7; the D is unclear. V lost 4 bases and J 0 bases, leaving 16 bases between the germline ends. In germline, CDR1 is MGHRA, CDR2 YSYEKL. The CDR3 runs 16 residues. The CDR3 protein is CASSPSPQLSSYEQYF. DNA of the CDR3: TGCGCCAGCAGCCCCTCCCCGCAATTGAGCTCCTACGAGCAGTACTTC.

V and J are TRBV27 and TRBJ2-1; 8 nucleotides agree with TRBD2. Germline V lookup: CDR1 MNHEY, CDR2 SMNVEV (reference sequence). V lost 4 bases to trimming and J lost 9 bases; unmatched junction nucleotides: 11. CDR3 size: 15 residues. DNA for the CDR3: TGTGCCAGCAGTTGGACGCTTAGCGGGGTCCCTGAGCAGTTCTTC. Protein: CASSWTLSGVPEQFF.

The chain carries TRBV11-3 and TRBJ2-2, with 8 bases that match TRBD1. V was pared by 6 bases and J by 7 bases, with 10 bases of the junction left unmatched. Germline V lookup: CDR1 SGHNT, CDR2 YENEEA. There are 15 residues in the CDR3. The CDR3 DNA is TGTGCCAGCAGACCAGGACAGGGTGGCCACGGGGAGCTGTTTTTT. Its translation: CASRPGQGGHGELFF.

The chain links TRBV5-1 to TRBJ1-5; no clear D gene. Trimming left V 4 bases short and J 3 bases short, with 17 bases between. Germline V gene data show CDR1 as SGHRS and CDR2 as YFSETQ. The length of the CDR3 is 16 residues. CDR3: CASSPEGRGANQPQHF. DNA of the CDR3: TGCGCCAGCAGCCCGGAGGGCCGGGGAGCCAATCAGCCCCAGCATTTT.

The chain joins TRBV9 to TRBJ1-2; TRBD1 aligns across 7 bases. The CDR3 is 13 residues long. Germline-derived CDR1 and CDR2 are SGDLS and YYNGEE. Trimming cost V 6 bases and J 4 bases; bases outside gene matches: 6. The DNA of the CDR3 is TGTGCCAGCAACGCAGGGGGGTCCTATGGCTACACCTTC. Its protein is CASNAGGSYGYTF.

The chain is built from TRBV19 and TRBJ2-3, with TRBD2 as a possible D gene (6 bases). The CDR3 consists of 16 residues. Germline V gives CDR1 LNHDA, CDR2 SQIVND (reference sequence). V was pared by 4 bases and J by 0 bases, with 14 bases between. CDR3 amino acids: CASSSTSRFSTDTQYF. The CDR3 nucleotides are TGTGCCAGTAGTAGCACTAGCAGGTTCAGCACAGATACGCAGTATTTT.

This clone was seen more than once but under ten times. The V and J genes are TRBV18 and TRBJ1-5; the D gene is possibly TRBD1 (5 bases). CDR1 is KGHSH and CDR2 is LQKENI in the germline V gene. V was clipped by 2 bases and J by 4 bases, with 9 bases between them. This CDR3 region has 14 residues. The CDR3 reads CASSPGGWNQPQHF. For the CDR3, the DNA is TGTGCCAGCTCACCAGGGGGGTGGAATCAGCCCCAGCATTTT.

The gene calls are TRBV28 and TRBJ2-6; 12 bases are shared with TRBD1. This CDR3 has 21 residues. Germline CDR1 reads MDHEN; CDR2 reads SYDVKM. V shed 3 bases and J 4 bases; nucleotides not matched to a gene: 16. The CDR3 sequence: CASSFPKSRGQGARGANVLTF. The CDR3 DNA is TGTGCCAGCAGTTTCCCCAAAAGTCGGGGACAGGGGGCGCGAGGGGCCAACGTCCTGACTTTC. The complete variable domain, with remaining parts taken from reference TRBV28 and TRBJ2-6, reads DVKVTQSSRYLVKRTGEKVFLECVQDMDHENMFWYRQDPGLGLRLIYFSYDVKMKEKGDIPEGYSVSREKKERFSLILESASTNQTSMYLCASSFPKSRGQGARGANVLTFGAGSRLTVL.

DNA for the CDR3: TGTGCCAGCAGTGCCTGGGACACCAGCTCCTACGAGCAGTACTTC. Amino acid sequence: CASSAWDTSSYEQYF. The gene calls are TRBV6-1 and TRBJ2-7, with a tentative D call TRBD1 (6 bases). The germline V gene encodes CDR1 MNHNS and CDR2 SASEGT. V lost 4 bases and J 0 bases, leaving 13 bases between the germline ends. The CDR3 has 15 amino acids.

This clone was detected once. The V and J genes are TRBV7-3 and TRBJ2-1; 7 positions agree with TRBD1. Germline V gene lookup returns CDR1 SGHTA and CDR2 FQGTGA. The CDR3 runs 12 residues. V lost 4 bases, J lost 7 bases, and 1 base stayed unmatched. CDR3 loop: CASSSQGNEQFF. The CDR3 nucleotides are TGTGCCAGCAGCTCACAGGGGAATGAGCAGTTCTTC.

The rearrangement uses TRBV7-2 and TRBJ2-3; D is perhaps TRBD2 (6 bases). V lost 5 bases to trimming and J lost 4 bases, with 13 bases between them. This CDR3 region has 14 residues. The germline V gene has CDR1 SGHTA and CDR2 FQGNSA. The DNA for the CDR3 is TGTGCCAGCAGCCCCGGGACTGCCTCAGATACGCAGTATTTT. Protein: CASSPGTASDTQYF.

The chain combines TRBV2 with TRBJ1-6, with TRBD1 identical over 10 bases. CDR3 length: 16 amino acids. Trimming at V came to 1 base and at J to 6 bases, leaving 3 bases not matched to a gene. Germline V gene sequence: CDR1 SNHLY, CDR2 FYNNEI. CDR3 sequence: CASSEDRTGGNSPLHF. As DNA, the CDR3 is TGTGCCAGCAGTGAAGACCGGACAGGGGGTAATTCACCCCTCCACTTT.

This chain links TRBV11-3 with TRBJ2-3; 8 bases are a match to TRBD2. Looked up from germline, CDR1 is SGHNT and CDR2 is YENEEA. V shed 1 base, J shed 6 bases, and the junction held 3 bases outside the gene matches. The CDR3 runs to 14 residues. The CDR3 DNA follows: TGTGCCAGCAGCTTAGCCTCGGGAGGGGATACGCAGTATTTT. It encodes CASSLASGGDTQYF. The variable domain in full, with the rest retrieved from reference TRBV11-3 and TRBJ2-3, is EAGVVQSPRYKIIEKKQPVAFWCNPISGHNTLYWYLQNLGQGPELLIRYENEEAVDDSQLPKDRFSAERLKGVDSTLKIQPAELGDSAVYLCASSLASGGDTQYFGPGTRLTVL.

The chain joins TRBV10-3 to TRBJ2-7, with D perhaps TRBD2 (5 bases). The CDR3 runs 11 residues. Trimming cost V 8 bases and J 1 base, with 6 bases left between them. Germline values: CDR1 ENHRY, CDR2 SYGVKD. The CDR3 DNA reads TGTGCCATCGGCGGGTCCTACGAGCAGTACTTC. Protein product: CAIGGSYEQYF.

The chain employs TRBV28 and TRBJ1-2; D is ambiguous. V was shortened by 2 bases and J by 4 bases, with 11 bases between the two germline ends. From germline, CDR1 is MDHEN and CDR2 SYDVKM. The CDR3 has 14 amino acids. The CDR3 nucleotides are TGTGCCAGCAGTTTAGCCGGGTACCCCTATGGCTACACCTTC. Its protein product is CASSLAGYPYGYTF.

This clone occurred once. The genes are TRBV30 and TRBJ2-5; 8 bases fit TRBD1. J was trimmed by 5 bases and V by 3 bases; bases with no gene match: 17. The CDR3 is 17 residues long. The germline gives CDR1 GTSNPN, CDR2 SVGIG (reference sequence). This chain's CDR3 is CAWRTGVVVLGSETQYF. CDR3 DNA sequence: TGTGCCTGGAGGACAGGGGTCGTAGTTTTAGGGTCGGAGACCCAGTACTTC.

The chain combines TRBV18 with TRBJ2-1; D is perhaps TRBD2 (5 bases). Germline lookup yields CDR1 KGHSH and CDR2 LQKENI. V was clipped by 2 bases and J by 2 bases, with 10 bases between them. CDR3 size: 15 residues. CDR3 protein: CASSPFEGTYNEQFF. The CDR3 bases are TGTGCCAGCTCACCATTTGAGGGAACCTACAATGAGCAGTTCTTC.

The CDR3 protein is CASSLGLATDQETQYF. The CDR3, as DNA: TGTGCCAGCAGCTTAGGATTAGCTACCGACCAAGAGACCCAGTACTTC. The chain has TRBV11-2 and TRBJ2-5, with D hard to call. Germline V CDR1 and CDR2: SGHAT, FQNNGV. The germline V and J ends were trimmed by 1 base and 0 bases, with 12 bases remaining between them. CDR3 size: 16 residues.

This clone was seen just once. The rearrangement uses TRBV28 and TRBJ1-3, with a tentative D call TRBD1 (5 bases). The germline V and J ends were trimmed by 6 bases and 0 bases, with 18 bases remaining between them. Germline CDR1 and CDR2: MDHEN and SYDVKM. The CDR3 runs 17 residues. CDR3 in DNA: TGTGCCAGCAGCCAGGGTCGTTTCGGGGGCTCTGGAAACACCATATATTTT. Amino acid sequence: CASSQGRFGGSGNTIYF.

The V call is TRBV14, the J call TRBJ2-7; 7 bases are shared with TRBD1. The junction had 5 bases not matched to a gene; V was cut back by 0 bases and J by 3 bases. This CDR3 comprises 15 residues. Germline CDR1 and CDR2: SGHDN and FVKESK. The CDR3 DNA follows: TGTGCCAGCAGCCAAGAATCAGGACAGGTCTACGAGCAGTACTTC. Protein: CASSQESGQVYEQYF.

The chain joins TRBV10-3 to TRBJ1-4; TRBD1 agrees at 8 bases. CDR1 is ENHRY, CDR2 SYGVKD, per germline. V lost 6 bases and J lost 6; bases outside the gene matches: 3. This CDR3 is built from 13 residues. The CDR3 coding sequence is TGTGCCATCAGAGGACAGGGCGATGAAAAACTGTTTTTT. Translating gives CAIRGQGDEKLFF.

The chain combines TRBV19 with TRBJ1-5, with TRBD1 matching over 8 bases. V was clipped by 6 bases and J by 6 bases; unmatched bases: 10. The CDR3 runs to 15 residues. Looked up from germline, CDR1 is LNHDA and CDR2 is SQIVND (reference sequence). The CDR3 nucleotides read TGTGCCAGTAGCTCGACAGGGGTTCTTATTCAGCCCCAGCATTTT. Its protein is CASSSTGVLIQPQHF.

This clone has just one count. In DNA form, the CDR3 reads TGCGCCAGCAGCTTCCGGGACTCAAACACCGGGGAGCTGTTTTTT. Its protein product is CASSFRDSNTGELFF. The genes are TRBV5-1 and TRBJ2-2; D may be TRBD2 (6 bases). Germline V CDR1 and CDR2: SGHRS, YFSETQ. The CDR3 totals 15 residues. V lost 2 bases to trimming and J lost 2 bases, with 10 bases between them.

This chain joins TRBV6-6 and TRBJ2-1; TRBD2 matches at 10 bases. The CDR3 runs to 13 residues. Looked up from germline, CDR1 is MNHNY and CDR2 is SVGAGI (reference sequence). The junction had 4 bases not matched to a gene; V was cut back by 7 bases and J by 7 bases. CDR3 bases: TGTGCCAGCACTAGCGGGAGTGGAAATGAGCAGTTCTTC. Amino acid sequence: CASTSGSGNEQFF.

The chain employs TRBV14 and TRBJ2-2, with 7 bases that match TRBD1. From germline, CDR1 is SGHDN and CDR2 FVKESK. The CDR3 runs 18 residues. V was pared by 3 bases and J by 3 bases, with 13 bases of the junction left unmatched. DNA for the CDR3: TGTGCCAGCAGCCAGCGAATGACAGGGTTGGGGGACACCGGGGAGCTGTTTTTT. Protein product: CASSQRMTGLGDTGELFF.